The 32 T cell receptor beta chains given below trace back to one sample, sequenced in a study of blood T cell repertoires in COVID-19. TCRdb's copy holds only in-frame clones and misses some; the assay was immunoSEQ multiplex PCR. The table lists some 87,000 clones, around 79% of them singletons. The sequenced sample was peripheral blood. Receptors originate from a human donor in a cohort sampled during active COVID-19.

The chain uses TRBV6-5 and TRBJ1-1; D gene unclear. This CDR3 is built from 13 residues. V was pared by 2 bases and J by 8 bases, with 12 bases between. Germline V gene sequence: CDR1 MNHEY, CDR2 SVGAGI. The DNA of the CDR3 is TGTGCCAGCAGTTACAACGTGCGGAGAGAAGCTTTCTTT. This gives the protein CASSYNVRREAFF.

The chain recombines TRBV3-1 (or the pseudogene TRBV3-2) with TRBJ1-4, with 9 positions matching TRBD1. With 3 bases clipped from V and 7 bases from J, the junction kept 6 bases outside the gene matches. The V gene's germline CDR1 is LGHDT and CDR2 YNNKEL (reference sequence). CDR3 size: 15 residues. The CDR3 DNA is TGTGCCAGCAGCCAGACAGGGGGAAGGGGTGAAAAACTGTTTTTT. Its translation: CASSQTGGRGEKLFF.

The chain couples TRBV4-1 to TRBJ1-5; no clear D. CDR1 is MGHRA, CDR2 YSYEKL, per germline. The CDR3 is 19 amino acids. Deletions cut 0 bases from V and 5 bases from J, with 23 bases between. This chain's CDR3 is CASSQDLWRSLGTDQPQHF. The CDR3 coding sequence is TGCGCCAGCAGCCAAGACCTTTGGAGGAGCTTGGGTACCGATCAGCCCCAGCATTTT.

CDR3 region: CASSLGSSEYQETQYF. The CDR3 DNA follows: TGTGCCAGCAGCTTAGGATCCAGCGAGTACCAAGAGACCCAGTACTTC. This chain connects TRBV11-2 to TRBJ2-5; D unresolved. The CDR3 loop spans 16 amino acids. Trimming took 1 base from V and 0 from J, leaving 12 bases between them. CDR1 and CDR2 from the germline V gene are SGHAT and FQNNGV.

The rearrangement uses TRBV27 and TRBJ2-1, with TRBD2 identical over 11 bases. This CDR3 is built from 17 residues. CDR1 is MNHEY and CDR2 is SMNVEV in the germline V gene (reference sequence). V was pared by 7 bases and J by 0 bases, with 8 bases of the junction left unmatched. CDR3 DNA: TGTGCCAGCAAACTCTTAGCGGGGGGGGACTCCTACAATGAGCAGTTCTTC. Translation: CASKLLAGGDSYNEQFF.

The rearrangement links TRBV7-9 to TRBJ2-6, with 10 bases that match TRBD1. With V trimmed by 5 bases and J by 0 bases, 7 bases remained unmatched. The CDR3 loop spans 18 amino acids. Germline CDR1 reads SEHNR; CDR2 reads FQNEAQ (reference sequence). CDR3 DNA: TGTGCCAGCAGCCCAAGGACAGGGGGTTTCTCTGGGGCCAACGTCCTGACTTTC. Amino acids: CASSPRTGGFSGANVLTF.

This clone has only one observation. The rearrangement uses TRBV12-3 or TRBV12-4 and TRBJ1-2; 7 nucleotides align to TRBD1. The CDR3 is made up of 13 amino acids. The V segment lost 3 bases and the J segment 8 bases; nucleotides outside the gene matches: 6. CDR3 DNA: TGTGCCAGCAGTTTCGACAGGGTGTGGGGCTACACCTTC. This gives the protein CASSFDRVWGYTF.

V is TRBV24-1 and J is TRBJ1-1, with TRBD1 matching 7 bases. V shed 3 bases and J 7 bases; nucleotides not matched to a gene: 4. Germline values: CDR1 KGHDR, CDR2 SFDVKD. The CDR3 extends over 13 amino acids. The CDR3 DNA sequence: TGTGCCACCAGTGATGGACACAGGGGTGAAGCTTTCTTT. It yields the protein CATSDGHRGEAFF.

This chain joins TRBV27 and TRBJ1-2; 9 bases are shared with TRBD1. The CDR3 has 15 residues. Germline trimming cut 0 bases from V and 5 bases from J; bases unmatched to any gene: 4. Germline CDR1 reads MNHEY; CDR2 reads SMNVEV (reference sequence). Here the CDR3 DNA reads TGTGCCAGCAGTTTATCATCCGGGACAGGGTATGGCTACACCTTC. Protein sequence: CASSLSSGTGYGYTF.

The chain couples TRBV10-3 to TRBJ1-2; D uncertain. The CDR3 consists of 16 residues. Germline loops: CDR1 ENHRY, CDR2 SYGVKD. V was cut by 0 bases and J by 3 bases, with 14 bases left in between. This CDR3 is CAISESKPPLDYGYTF. The CDR3 nucleotides read TGTGCCATCAGTGAGTCGAAGCCTCCCCTAGACTATGGCTACACCTTC.

This clone was seen a single time. The rearrangement links TRBV4-1 to TRBJ2-7, with 7 bases lining up with TRBD1. CDR3 length: 16 amino acids. The ends lost 1 base at V and 4 bases at J; junction bases unmatched: 10. The germline CDR1 and CDR2 sequences are MGHRA and YSYEKL. CDR3 in amino acids: CASSQAGTEGDYEQYF. The CDR3 DNA sequence: TGCGCCAGCAGCCAAGCAGGGACAGAAGGAGATTACGAGCAGTACTTC.

This sequence joins TRBV6-1 and TRBJ1-4; 7 nucleotides agree with TRBD1. This CDR3 region has 14 residues. CDR1 is MNHNS and CDR2 is SASEGT in the germline V gene. V lost 1 base and J lost 8; bases outside the gene matches: 4. The CDR3 loop is CASSEETGYEKLFF. The CDR3 nucleotides read TGTGCCAGCAGTGAAGAGACAGGGTACGAAAAACTGTTTTTT.

DNA for the CDR3: TGTGCCAGCAGCTTAGAACGTCTAGGCGGCACCGGGGAGCTGTTTTTT. This codes for CASSLERLGGTGELFF. This chain links TRBV13 with TRBJ2-2; D ambiguous. CDR1 and CDR2 (germline): PRHDT, FYEKMQ (reference sequence). Trimming left V 1 base short and J 4 bases short, with 13 bases between. The CDR3 has 16 residues.

The CDR3 spells CASSLGTGYDEQFF. The CDR3 nucleotides are TGTGCCAGCAGCTTAGGCACAGGGTACGATGAGCAGTTCTTC. The chain recombines TRBV7-9 with TRBJ2-1; a weak D match, TRBD1 (6 bases). Trimming removed 1 base from V and 8 bases from J, with 12 bases in between. The CDR3 loop spans 14 amino acids. The germline V gene encodes CDR1 SEHNR and CDR2 FQNEAQ (reference sequence).

The V gene is TRBV9, the J gene TRBJ1-3; 9 nucleotides match TRBD1. This CDR3 comprises 15 residues. Germline trimming cut 1 base from V and 4 bases from J; bases unmatched to any gene: 3. The germline V gene has CDR1 SGDLS and CDR2 YYNGEE. CDR3 nucleotide sequence: TGTGCCAGCAGCGTATCGACAGGGGGAGGAAACACCATATATTTT. Amino acid sequence: CASSVSTGGGNTIYF. The variable domain in full, with the rest retrieved from reference TRBV9 and TRBJ1-3, is DSGVTQTPKHLITATGQRVTLRCSPRSGDLSVYWYQQSLDQGLQFLIQYYNGEERAKGNILERFSAQQFPDLHSELNLSSLELGDSALYFCASSVSTGGGNTIYFGEGSWLTVV.

V is TRBV18 and J is TRBJ2-2; weak D call: TRBD2 (6 bases). Germline-derived CDR1 and CDR2 are KGHSH and LQKENI. V was cut by 3 bases and J by 7 bases, with 6 bases left in between. The CDR3 runs to 12 residues. In DNA, the CDR3 is TGTGCCAGCTCACCGGGAGGCGGGGAGCTGTTTTTT. Its translation: CASSPGGGELFF. Using reference TRBV18 and TRBJ2-2 for the parts outside the CDR3, the full variable domain is NAGVMQNPRHLVRRRGQEARLRCSPMKGHSHVYWYRQLPEEGLKFMVYLQKENIIDESGMPKERFSAEFPKEGPSILRIQQVVRGDSAAYFCASSPGGGELFFGEGSRLTVL.

This rearrangement joins TRBV7-9 to TRBJ2-3, with D unresolved. CDR3 length: 15 amino acids. Trimming took 5 bases from V and 2 from J, leaving 14 bases between them. Per germline, CDR1 SEHNR and CDR2 FQNEAQ (reference sequence). DNA for the CDR3: TGTGCCAGCAGCCTTAGACTTGCAAACACAGATACGCAGTATTTT. Its translation: CASSLRLANTDTQYF.

This clone has only one observation. The V and J genes are TRBV5-5 and TRBJ2-2, with D tentatively TRBD2 (5 bases). V was shortened by 0 bases and J by 4 bases, with 7 bases between the two germline ends. CDR3 length: 14 amino acids. The germline V gene has CDR1 SGHKS and CDR2 YYEKEE (reference sequence). The CDR3 DNA follows: TGTGCCAGCAGCTTGGAGGGAGCCACCGGGGAGCTGTTTTTT. It translates to CASSLEGATGELFF.

The V gene is TRBV19, the J gene TRBJ2-1; perhaps TRBD1 as D (8 bases). V lost 4 bases and J lost 8, with 12 bases in between. Germline V CDR1 and CDR2: LNHDA, SQIVND (reference sequence). The CDR3 contains 13 residues. The CDR3 spells CASSRQGRDEQFF. The CDR3, as DNA: TGTGCCAGTAGTAGACAGGGGAGGGATGAGCAGTTCTTC.

The rearrangement uses TRBV6-2 or TRBV6-3 and TRBJ2-7, with TRBD1 identical over 10 bases. This CDR3 is 17 amino acids long. V lost 4 bases and J lost 2; bases outside the gene matches: 11. Germline V lookup: CDR1 MNHEY, CDR2 SVGEGT. CDR3 in DNA: TGTGCCAGCAGTTCACTCCCCTGGGACAGGGGAACCTACGAGCAGTACGTC. It specifies CASSSLPWDRGTYEQYV.

This clone was counted between two and nine times. The gene calls are TRBV18 and TRBJ2-2; the match to TRBD1 covers 8 bases. Germline-derived CDR1 and CDR2 are KGHSH and LQKENI. This CDR3 has 16 amino acids. With 0 bases clipped from V and 2 bases from J, the junction kept 2 bases outside the gene matches. CDR3 coding DNA: TGTGCCAGCTCACCACCCGGGACAGGAAACACCGGGGAGCTGTTTTTT. Its translation: CASSPPGTGNTGELFF.

The chain is built from TRBV14 and TRBJ1-2; 7 nucleotides line up with TRBD1. This CDR3 is 13 amino acids long. The V and J ends lost 4 bases and 6 bases, in that order; junction bases with no gene match: 5. Germline CDR1 SGHDN, CDR2 FVKESK. CDR3 region: CASSPRQGNGYTF. CDR3 DNA: TGTGCCAGCAGCCCTAGACAGGGTAATGGCTACACCTTC.

V gene TRBV28 combines with J gene TRBJ1-1; D call uncertain. This CDR3 contains 13 residues. CDR1 and CDR2 (germline): MDHEN, SYDVKM. V was shortened by 6 bases and J by 1 base, with 9 bases between the two germline ends. Here the CDR3 DNA reads TGTGCCAGCAGCCTCGGGGAGAACACTGAAGCTTTCTTT. Protein: CASSLGENTEAFF.

The V call is TRBV5-6, the J call TRBJ2-5; 10 bases match TRBD1. Unmatched junction bases numbered 1, after V lost 0 bases and J lost 5 bases. CDR3 length equals 14 residues. The germline gives CDR1 SGHDT, CDR2 YYEEEE. CDR3 sequence reads: CASSLGQGAETQYF. In nucleotides, the CDR3 is TGTGCCAGCAGCTTGGGACAGGGGGCGGAGACCCAGTACTTC.

The chain links TRBV6-5 to TRBJ1-2; D remains ambiguous. The CDR3 loop spans 12 amino acids. Germline V gene sequence: CDR1 MNHEY, CDR2 SVGAGI. V shed 7 bases and J shed 2 bases, with 8 bases lying between them. This CDR3 is CASIGLNYGYTF. Here the CDR3 DNA reads TGTGCCAGCATTGGACTGAACTATGGCTACACCTTC.

This clone was detected only a few times. This sample also contains other DNA sequences that code for the same CDR3. CDR3 DNA sequence: TGTGCCAGCAGCTTAAGGCAGGGGGGCACAGATACGCAGTATTTT. Protein product: CASSLRQGGTDTQYF. J is TRBJ2-3 and V is TRBV7-6, with 7 bases aligning to TRBD1. The CDR3 spans 15 residues. Trimming took 2 bases from V and 1 from J; bases not matched to a gene: 3. Germline values: CDR1 SGHVS, CDR2 FNYEAQ. Together with reference TRBV7-6 and TRBJ2-3, the CDR3 gives the full variable domain: GAGVSQSPRYKVTKRGQDVALRCDPISGHVSLYWYRQALGQGPEFLTYFNYEAQQDKSGLPNDRFSAERPEGSISTLTIQRTEQRDSAMYRCASSLRQGGTDTQYFGPGTRLTVL.

This chain uses TRBV25-1 with TRBJ1-4; tentatively, D is TRBD1 (6 bases). This CDR3 spans 14 amino acids. The V end lost 3 bases, the J end lost 12 bases, and 17 bases lay between the germline ends. Germline CDR1 MGHDK, CDR2 SYGVNS. In nucleotides, the CDR3 is TGTGCCAGCAGTGAGGCAGGGGCCAGGGCAGAACTGTTTTTT. Amino acid sequence: CASSEAGARAELFF.

The chain carries TRBV30 and TRBJ1-3, with D unclear. V lost 4 bases and J lost 8, with 27 bases in between. Germline lookup yields CDR1 GTSNPN and CDR2 SVGIG (reference sequence). The CDR3 is made up of 17 amino acids. CDR3 nucleotides: TGTGCCTGGATTGAGAGGAGGGAAATACGCCCCAGAGACACCATATATTTT. This encodes CAWIERREIRPRDTIYF.

The genes are TRBV19 and TRBJ2-1, with 10 bases matching TRBD2. The CDR3 is 16 residues long. Trimming cost V 2 bases and J 5 bases; bases outside gene matches: 6. Germline V CDR1 and CDR2: LNHDA, SQIVND (reference sequence). The CDR3 loop is CASSISGGADNNEQFF. The DNA of the CDR3 is TGTGCCAGTAGTATAAGCGGGGGGGCAGATAACAATGAGCAGTTCTTC.

The chain couples TRBV4-3 to TRBJ2-1; 14 bases match TRBD2. The J segment lost 7 bases and the V segment lost 3 bases, leaving 5 bases of the junction unmatched. In germline, CDR1 is LGHNA, CDR2 YSLEER. This CDR3 is built from 16 residues. The CDR3 DNA reads as TGCGCCAGCAGCCAGGGACTAGCGGGAGATTTGAATGAGCAGTTCTTC. Encoded protein: CASSQGLAGDLNEQFF.

This clone appeared a few times. The chain links TRBV7-2 to TRBJ1-1; TRBD1 matches 9 bases. The germline CDR1 and CDR2 sequences are SGHTA and FQGNSA. The CDR3 is made up of 13 amino acids. V trimming: 5 bases; J trimming: 6 bases; junction bases outside the gene matches: 4. The CDR3 spells CASSLQGASEAFF. The CDR3, as DNA: TGTGCCAGCAGCCTACAGGGGGCCTCTGAAGCTTTCTTT.

V is TRBV29-1 and J is TRBJ2-5, with TRBD1 matching over 9 bases. J was trimmed by 5 bases and V by 4 bases; bases with no gene match: 2. CDR1 SQVTM and CDR2 ANQGSEA come from the germline V gene. The CDR3 runs to 12 residues. As DNA, the CDR3 is TGCAGCGTTGGGGGGACAGGGGAGACCCAGTACTTC. It codes for CSVGGTGETQYF.